The 13 T cell receptor beta chains below all came from one sample that was sequenced in a study of blood T cell repertoires in COVID-19. TCRdb keeps only in-frame clones here, not all; method: immunoSEQ multiplex PCR. In the table there are under 200,000 clones, about 89% of which are singletons. Sequenced input: PBMCs or T cells enriched from blood (not recorded which). The receptors shown here come from a woman aged 18 to 35 who had recovered from COVID-19.

This sequence joins TRBV5-6 and TRBJ2-5; the D gene is possibly TRBD1 (8 bases). V gave up 5 bases and J gave up 7 bases, with 18 bases separating them. The length of the CDR3 is 14 residues. Per germline, CDR1 SGHDT and CDR2 YYEEEE. This chain's CDR3 is CASSLGQGGGTQYF. Written as DNA, the CDR3 is TGTGCCAGCAGTTTAGGACAGGGCGGGGGGACCCAGTACTTC. The complete variable domain, with remaining parts taken from reference TRBV5-6 and TRBJ2-5, reads DAGVTQSPTHLIKTRGQQVTLRCSPKSGHDTVSWYQQALGQGPQFIFQYYEEEERQRGNFPDRFSGHQFPNYSSELNVNALLLGDSALYLCASSLGQGGGTQYFGPGTRLLVL.

The V and J genes are TRBV6-6 and TRBJ2-1; D gene ambiguous. This CDR3 is 14 amino acids long. Between the trimmed V and J ends, which lost 8 bases and 0 bases, there was a span of 11 bases. Germline-derived CDR1 and CDR2 are MNHNY and SVGAGI (reference sequence). The CDR3 reads CASYDPSSYNEQFF. CDR3 DNA sequence: TGTGCCAGCTATGACCCTAGCTCCTACAATGAGCAGTTCTTC.

The V call is TRBV4-2, the J call TRBJ2-5; 9 bases match TRBD1. This CDR3 has 15 amino acids. Germline V gives CDR1 LGHNA, CDR2 YNFKEQ. V lost 3 bases and J lost 5; bases outside the gene matches: 7. CDR3 nucleotides: TGTGCCAGCAGCCAGACCGGACAGGGGAAGGAGACCCAGTACTTC. Translation: CASSQTGQGKETQYF.

The V and J genes are TRBV9 and TRBJ2-3; D is perhaps TRBD1 (6 bases). Per the germline V gene, CDR1 is SGDLS and CDR2 is YYNGEE. The CDR3 runs 15 residues. V dropped 3 bases and J dropped 0 bases, with 11 bases sitting between them. CDR3 nucleotide sequence: TGTGCCAGCAGCGCTTGGACAGTTAGCACAGATACGCAGTATTTT. Protein: CASSAWTVSTDTQYF.

The chain carries TRBV6-5 and TRBJ1-2, with D tentatively TRBD1 (6 bases). The CDR3 sequence is 14 residues long. V dropped 6 bases and J dropped 4 bases, with 15 bases sitting between them. CDR1 and CDR2 (germline): MNHEY, SVGAGI. The CDR3 spells CASRPRQAAYGYTF. The DNA of the CDR3 is TGTGCCAGCAGACCCAGACAGGCAGCCTATGGCTACACCTTC.

DNA of the CDR3: TGTGCCAGCAGTCCACCAGCCGGGACAGGGTATGGCTACACCTTC. Translated, it gives CASSPPAGTGYGYTF. The chain is built from TRBV28 and TRBJ1-2, with 9 bases fitting TRBD1. Germline lookup yields CDR1 MDHEN and CDR2 SYDVKM. V was pared by 5 bases and J by 5 bases, with 9 bases of the junction left unmatched. This CDR3 has 15 amino acids.

V and J are TRBV30 and TRBJ1-1, with D hard to call. This CDR3 spans 11 amino acids. Germline values: CDR1 GTSNPN, CDR2 SVGIG (reference sequence). V dropped 4 bases and J dropped 7 bases, with 10 bases sitting between them. The CDR3 coding sequence is TGTGCCTGGAATGGGTACAGTGAAGCTTTCTTT. This encodes CAWNGYSEAFF.

This clone was seen once. The chain combines TRBV6-5 with TRBJ1-1, with D maybe TRBD1 (6 bases). This CDR3 has 14 amino acids. V shed 2 bases and J shed 0 bases, with 7 bases lying between them. Germline V gene sequence: CDR1 MNHEY, CDR2 SVGAGI. CDR3 in DNA: TGTGCCAGCAGTTACCGACAGGTGAACACTGAAGCTTTCTTT. Its protein product is CASSYRQVNTEAFF.

This clone has a handful of counts. The V call is TRBV7-9, the J call TRBJ2-2; D remains ambiguous. Germline V gene lookup returns CDR1 SEHNR and CDR2 FQNEAQ (reference sequence). There are 14 residues in the CDR3. V was clipped by 1 base and J by 5 bases, with 8 bases between them. The CDR3 is CASSLVELTGELFF. The CDR3 DNA is TGTGCCAGCAGCTTAGTAGAGCTTACCGGGGAGCTGTTTTTT.

This clone was counted once. The chain employs TRBV6-5 and TRBJ2-7, with 7 bases aligning to TRBD1. Germline loops: CDR1 MNHEY, CDR2 SVGAGI. The J segment lost 4 bases and the V segment lost 5 bases, leaving 11 bases of the junction unmatched. CDR3 length: 15 residues. CDR3 nucleotide sequence: TGTGCCAGCAGTCCTAAAACAGGGGTTTATTACGAGCAGTACTTC. Its translation: CASSPKTGVYYEQYF.

V is TRBV3-1 (or the pseudogene TRBV3-2) and J is TRBJ2-2, with 9 bases identical to TRBD1. V was clipped by 3 bases and J by 5 bases; unmatched bases: 7. The CDR3 is 16 amino acids. The germline V gene encodes CDR1 LGHDT and CDR2 YNNKEL (reference sequence). CDR3 in DNA: TGTGCCAGCAGCCACCGACAGGGGGGGTATACCGGGGAGCTGTTTTTT. It translates to CASSHRQGGYTGELFF.

The J gene is TRBJ1-6, the V gene TRBV6-5; D is ambiguous. CDR3 size: 12 residues. Germline V gives CDR1 MNHEY, CDR2 SVGAGI. The V end was cut by 4 bases, the J end by 5 bases, with 3 bases between. As DNA, the CDR3 is TGTGCCAGCAGTTCCAATAATTCACCCCTCCACTTT. This encodes CASSSNNSPLHF.

This chain joins TRBV4-1 and TRBJ1-1, with TRBD1 as a possible D gene (5 bases). The CDR3 is 12 residues long. V dropped 3 bases and J dropped 7 bases, with 9 bases sitting between them. Germline V CDR1 and CDR2: MGHRA, YSYEKL. CDR3 DNA sequence: TGCGCCAGCAGCCATCTTACAGGTGAAGCTTTCTTT. This codes for CASSHLTGEAFF.